A selection of T cell receptor beta chains follows, all from one sample in a study of blood T cell repertoires in COVID-19. Only in-frame clones appear in the TCRdb table, and some are missing; sequencing was by immunoSEQ multiplex PCR. In the table there are around 88,000 clones, roughly 80% of which are singletons. The sequencing sample was made of peripheral blood. These receptors were taken from a man in his fifties or sixties with acute or convalescent COVID-19. Both conserved end residues are part of each CDR3. D genes are given only for firm matches. Only part of the rows carry a size: once, few, many, or a class if the clone is expanded.

v_call	d_call	clone_size	j_call	cdr3_nt	cdr3_aa
TRBV5-1	TRBD2	once	TRBJ2-3	TGCGCCAGCAGCGAGGGAACTAGCGGACGCACAGATACGCAGTATTTT	CASSEGTSGRTDTQYF
TRBV7-2	TRBD1	.	TRBJ1-6	TGTGCCAGCAGCTTAGCCGGGACAGGGGTACATTCACCCCTCCACTTT	CASSLAGTGVHSPLHF
TRBV6-5	.	few	TRBJ1-1	TGTGCCAGCAGTTTTCAAGGGGGATGGACACCGGAAGCTTTCTTT	CASSFQGGWTPEAFF
TRBV24-1	TRBD1	.	TRBJ2-5	TGTGCCACCAGTGCCTCTGACAGGGGTCCAGGGACCCAGTACTTC	CATSASDRGPGTQYF
TRBV6-6	.	.	TRBJ1-4	TGTGCCAGCAGGCGGTCAGGGTTTGGTGAAAAACTGTTTTTT	CASRRSGFGEKLFF
TRBV19	TRBD1	.	TRBJ2-6	TGTGCCAGTAGTATATCAGGGACAGGGAGTGCTGGGGCCAACGTCCTGACTTTC	CASSISGTGSAGANVLTF
TRBV7-9	TRBD1	.	TRBJ2-5	TGTGCCAGCAGCTCGTACAGGGGCACGGGCCAAGAGACCCAGTACTTC	CASSSYRGTGQETQYF
TRBV4-3	TRBD2	.	TRBJ2-7	TGCGCCAGCAGCCCCTTAGCGGGAGACTCCTACGAGCAGTACTTC	CASSPLAGDSYEQYF
TRBV10-1	.	.	TRBJ2-2	TGCGCCAGCGGATCCAGGGACACCGGGGAGCTGTTTTTT	CASGSRDTGELFF
TRBV7-2	.	.	TRBJ1-6	TGTGCCAGCAGCTTAGGGGCCCAGGGTTATAATTCACCCCTCCACTTT	CASSLGAQGYNSPLHF
TRBV7-2	TRBD1	few	TRBJ2-7	TGTGCCAGCAGCTTGGGACAGGGGAATGTCGAGCAGTACTTC	CASSLGQGNVEQYF
TRBV30	.	.	TRBJ1-1	TGTGCCTGGAGTGTCGGGAGGAACACTGAAGCTTTCTTT	CAWSVGRNTEAFF